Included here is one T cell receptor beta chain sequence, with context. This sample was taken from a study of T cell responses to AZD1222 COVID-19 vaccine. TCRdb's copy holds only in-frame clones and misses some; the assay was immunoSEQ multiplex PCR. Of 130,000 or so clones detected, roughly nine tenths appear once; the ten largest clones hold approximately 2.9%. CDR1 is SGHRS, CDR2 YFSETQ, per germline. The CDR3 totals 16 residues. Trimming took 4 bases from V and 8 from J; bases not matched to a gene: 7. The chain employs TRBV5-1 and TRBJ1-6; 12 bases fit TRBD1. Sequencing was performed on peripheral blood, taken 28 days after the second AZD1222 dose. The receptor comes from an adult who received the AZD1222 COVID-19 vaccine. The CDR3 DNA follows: TGCGCCAGCAGCCCAGCGGGACAGGGGGCTGATTCACCCCTCCACTTT. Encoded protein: CASSPAGQGADSPLHF.